This TCR beta chain was recovered during a study of early T cells in non-severe SARS-CoV-2 infection (dated by TCRdb to about 2021). In terms of the full investigation: TCR sequencing used bulk RNA from unsorted whole blood, so alpha and beta chains could not be paired.

The protocol used for the library was 5' RACE. Sequenced on a NextSeq 500. Unique molecular identifiers were attached to individual cDNA molecules in the TCR library protocol so that sequencing error and PCR bias could be corrected. Both TCR alpha and beta chains were sequenced, and tight co-correlation was observed between alpha and beta sequence abundances in each sample. The source study handled its data this way. Decombinator V4 was used to perform V gene, J gene and CDR3 annotation of TCR sequences. Expanded TCRs were defined as changing significantly between any two time points under a Poisson model with p below 0.0001. TCR abundances were normalised to the total number of TCRs sequenced per sample and were expressed as counts per million. A search of VDJdb, accessed on 1 November 2021, was run for TCRs annotated to CMV, EBV and SARS-CoV-2, with TCRs annotated for multiple antigens excluded. The public reads were reanalyzed by TCRdb: fastp trimming at Q25, MiXCR alignment, in-frame beta chains only. When rows share a CDR3 protein, they turn into one entry using the most common DNA and genes. TCRdb, not the authors, supplied the V and J calls. Across this sample there are roughly 61,000 distinct CDR3 sequences, with approximately 13% seen only once. The top ten constitute about 9.3% of the sample.

On the study overall, not on this receptor specifically: VDJdb matching was skewed toward anti-spike CD8 responses, so virus-specific expansions were likely underestimated and private and CD4 specificities were missed.

The study was a case-control design nested within a healthcare worker cohort in London, UK, with weekly nasopharyngeal swab PCR tests and blood sampling. Healthcare workers were recruited during the week of the UK lockdown, between 23 and 31 March 2020, and followed weekly for up to 16 weeks. This clonotype was picked up a small number of times. Its specific antigen is unknown. No base-level quality is on record; no much larger clone is a single base apart. The material sequenced was whole blood, taken at baseline. The sequence derives from an adult who was a healthcare worker with PCR-confirmed SARS-CoV-2 infection or an uninfected control (not recorded which).

The DNA reads TGTGCCAGCCGCGGCGCCGGAGATACGCAGTATTTT. Its amino acids are CASRGAGDTQYF. The V and J segments used are TRBV7-6 and TRBJ2-3; the D gene is not confidently resolved. V sheds 8 bases and J sheds 5 bases, leaving 11 bases between their ends. The CDR3 runs 12 residues from the cysteine to the phenylalanine. CDR3 DNA is the only sequence kept; it has 36 bases, read in frame from the first base. CDR1 and CDR2 (SGHVS, FNYEAQ) derive from the germline V gene.